This T cell receptor beta chain was identified in a study of blood T cells in healthy people across ages. There are a few counts of this clonotype. The use of a sample-barcoded 5' primer and a J-beta primer mix characterized a second PCR of roughly 7 to 11 cycles. Via MiXCR, TCRdb re-called the 5' RACE reads, giving one row per CDR3 protein. Of around 2 million distinct CDR3 sequences listed, more than 35% were seen once; the top ten hold under 30%. Isolated PBMCs totaled at least 6.5 million in each sample. This CDR3 is 17 amino acids long. V was pared by 5 bases and J by 0 bases, with 8 bases of the junction left unmatched.

The sequenced sample was blood. The chain has TRBV12-3 or TRBV12-4 and TRBJ1-5, with 9 bases identical to TRBD1. This receptor was identified in a human donor in good health. The CDR3 bases are TGTGCCAGCAGTCCAGGGACAGGGTTAGGTAGCAATCAGCCCCAGCATTTT. Its translation is CASSPGTGLGSNQPQHF.